The 25 T cell receptor beta chains in this list originate from one sample, sequenced in a study of T cell clonotyping in hematopoietic cell transplantation. Documented time point: recipient sample about 28 days before transplant, after cytoreduction. Generated by immunoSEQ multiplex PCR, the TCRdb table keeps only in-frame clones and is missing some. The data show about 76,000 clones, with 90% to 96% seen just once and roughly 1.8% held by the top ten. The material was peripheral blood mononuclear cells, obtained before stem cell transplant. These receptors all come from a woman in her fifties or sixties with acute myeloid leukemia. Some clones in this sample may be carry-over from other donors' samples.

The chain recombines TRBV30 with TRBJ2-5; no firm D call. Germline V gene data show CDR1 as GTSNPN and CDR2 as SVGIG (reference sequence). Trimming shortened V by 2 bases and J by 5 bases, and 12 bases separated the two germline ends. The CDR3 contains 13 residues. CDR3 protein: CAWSLSGWETQYF. The CDR3 bases are TGTGCCTGGAGTCTCAGTGGTTGGGAGACCCAGTACTTC.

The chain has TRBV9 and TRBJ1-2, with unresolved D. This CDR3 comprises 12 residues. The germline V gene has CDR1 SGDLS and CDR2 YYNGEE. V was trimmed by 4 bases and J by 6 bases, leaving 10 bases between them. CDR3 coding DNA: TGTGCCAGCAGCTCCGGACCTAATGGCTACACCTTC. This codes for CASSSGPNGYTF.

The chain is built from TRBV7-2 and TRBJ2-3, with D perhaps TRBD2 (6 bases). The CDR3 is 15 residues long. Germline V gives CDR1 SGHTA, CDR2 FQGNSA. V lost 2 bases and J 0 bases, leaving 9 bases between the germline ends. The CDR3 DNA follows: TGTGCCAGCAGCTTACGGAGCGGGAGCACAGATACGCAGTATTTT. This translates into CASSLRSGSTDTQYF.

The gene calls are TRBV28 and TRBJ2-7; 8 bases are shared with TRBD1. Germline loops: CDR1 MDHEN, CDR2 SYDVKM. The J segment lost 3 bases and the V segment lost 3 bases, leaving 10 bases of the junction unmatched. The CDR3 has 16 amino acids. Here the CDR3 DNA reads TGTGCCAGCAGTTTTATCCCGGGACAGGCGAACTACGAGCAGTACTTC. Translated: CASSFIPGQANYEQYF.

The rearrangement links TRBV6-5 to TRBJ2-7; 8 bases align to TRBD2. Looked up from germline, CDR1 is MNHEY and CDR2 is SVGAGI. The CDR3 spans 10 residues. V shed 8 bases and J 9 bases; nucleotides not matched to a gene: 3. The CDR3 nucleotides read TGTGCCAGCGGCGGGGGGCGGCAGTACTTC. It specifies CASGGGRQYF.

The CDR3 loop is CSVRTGALEKLFF. The CDR3, as DNA: TGCAGCGTAAGAACAGGGGCGTTGGAAAAACTGTTTTTT. J is TRBJ1-4 and V is TRBV29-1; 7 bases fit TRBD1. The germline V gene encodes CDR1 SQVTM and CDR2 ANQGSEA. The CDR3 has 13 amino acids. The junction had 9 bases not matched to a gene; V was cut back by 6 bases and J by 8 bases.

V usage is TRBV7-2 and J usage is TRBJ2-1; either TRBD1 or TRBD2 may fit D (5 bases each). Germline-derived CDR1 and CDR2 are SGHTA and FQGNSA. The CDR3 is 13 amino acids. Trimming cost V 1 base and J 8 bases, with 9 bases left between them. CDR3 sequence: CASSLDRGDEQFF. The CDR3 DNA reads as TGTGCCAGCAGCTTAGACCGGGGCGATGAGCAGTTCTTC.

The V call is TRBV29-1, the J call TRBJ1-1, with D perhaps TRBD1 (6 bases). Between the trimmed V and J ends, which lost 4 bases and 8 bases, there was a span of 11 bases. Germline V gene lookup returns CDR1 SQVTM and CDR2 ANQGSEA. The CDR3 has 11 residues. The CDR3 nucleotides are TGCAGCGTTGGGGGGCGGGAAGAAGCTTTCTTT. This codes for CSVGGREEAFF.

V gene TRBV6-4 combines with J gene TRBJ2-2; TRBD1 matches at 9 bases. The trim removed 6 bases at V and 3 bases at J, leaving 8 bases unmatched. This CDR3 is 16 amino acids long. Per germline, CDR1 MRHNA and CDR2 SNTAGT. CDR3 coding DNA: TGTGCCAGCAGAGATACAGGGGGCAGGGACACCGGGGAGCTGTTTTTT. Translated, it gives CASRDTGGRDTGELFF.

This clone has a single count. The chain recombines TRBV19 with TRBJ1-5, with a weak D call TRBD1 (6 bases). CDR3 size: 13 residues. V lost 7 bases to trimming and J lost 5 bases, with 12 bases between them. Germline V gene data show CDR1 as LNHDA and CDR2 as SQIVND (reference sequence). CDR3 sequence: CASTPGHYQPQHF. The CDR3 nucleotides are TGTGCCAGTACCCCGGGACATTATCAGCCCCAGCATTTT.

The gene calls are TRBV2 and TRBJ1-6; maybe TRBD1 (5 bases). Germline assignment: CDR1 SNHLY and CDR2 FYNNEI. Trimming shortened V by 4 bases and J by 10 bases, and 20 bases separated the two germline ends. The CDR3 loop spans 16 amino acids. The CDR3 spells CASSGQGLGVGSPLHF. CDR3 DNA sequence: TGTGCCAGCAGTGGCCAGGGCTTGGGGGTAGGGTCACCCCTCCACTTT.

The V and J genes are TRBV4-1 and TRBJ2-7, with 7 bases matching TRBD1. The CDR3 totals 15 residues. Germline V CDR1 and CDR2: MGHRA, YSYEKL. V lost 2 bases to trimming and J lost 1 base; unmatched junction nucleotides: 5. CDR3 in amino acids: CASSQPGGQSYEQYF. The CDR3 region has the DNA TGCGCCAGCAGCCAACCAGGGGGACAGTCCTACGAGCAGTACTTC.

The CDR3: CASAGTENSPLHF. CDR3 sequence (DNA): TGTGCCTCGGCCGGGACGGAGAATTCACCCCTCCACTTT. This chain uses TRBV10-3 with TRBJ1-6, with TRBD1 as a possible D gene (5 bases). Trimming left V 11 bases short and J 7 bases short, with 15 bases between. The length of the CDR3 is 13 residues. The germline gives CDR1 ENHRY, CDR2 SYGVKD.

This sequence joins TRBV28 and TRBJ2-7; unclear D gene. The CDR3 length is 12 residues. V lost 6 bases to trimming and J lost 4 bases, with 10 bases between them. The V gene's germline CDR1 is MDHEN and CDR2 SYDVKM. The CDR3 bases are TGTGCCAGCAGCTTAAACCATTACGAGCAGTACTTC. The encoded protein is CASSLNHYEQYF.

V usage is TRBV30 and J usage is TRBJ1-2, with unresolved D. V lost 4 bases and J 4 bases, leaving 16 bases between the germline ends. CDR3 length: 14 amino acids. Germline V gene sequence: CDR1 GTSNPN, CDR2 SVGIG (reference sequence). DNA of the CDR3: TGTGCCTGGACCCCCAACGCTTTAGGCTATGGCTACACCTTC. It is translated as CAWTPNALGYGYTF.

V usage is TRBV6-1 and J usage is TRBJ2-7; 9 bases map to TRBD1. CDR3 length: 14 amino acids. CDR1 is MNHNS and CDR2 is SASEGT in the germline V gene. With 8 bases clipped from V and 2 bases from J, the junction kept 7 bases outside the gene matches. The DNA for the CDR3 is TGTGCCAGCCCCCGGGACAGGGACCCCTACGAGCAGTACTTC. It encodes CASPRDRDPYEQYF.

The chain joins TRBV6-6 to TRBJ2-7; D is unclear. CDR1 is MNHNY, CDR2 SVGAGI, per germline (reference sequence). The V end was cut by 8 bases, the J end by 0 bases, with 5 bases between. The CDR3 spans 11 residues. The CDR3 nucleotides are TGTGCCAGCGGTAGCTCCTACGAGCAGTACTTC. Residues: CASGSSYEQYF.

V usage is TRBV4-1 and J usage is TRBJ2-4; 8 positions agree with TRBD1. In germline, CDR1 is MGHRA, CDR2 YSYEKL. The CDR3 has 17 residues. J gave up 6 bases and V 0 bases, and 10 bases lay outside the gene matches. The CDR3 spells CASSQDRRQGASNIQYF. The CDR3 bases are TGCGCCAGCAGCCAAGATCGTCGGCAGGGGGCGTCAAACATTCAGTACTTC.

This sequence joins TRBV30 and TRBJ2-7, with TRBD2 as a possible D gene (6 bases). The CDR3 has 14 amino acids. V dropped 3 bases and J dropped 0 bases, with 12 bases sitting between them. The germline V gene encodes CDR1 GTSNPN and CDR2 SVGIG (reference sequence). The CDR3 nucleotides read TGTGCCTGGAGCGTAGCGGTGAGCTCCTACGAGCAGTACTTC. Translation gives CAWSVAVSSYEQYF.

The chain joins TRBV27 to TRBJ1-1; no definite D call. The germline CDR1 and CDR2 sequences are MNHEY and SMNVEV (reference sequence). V was cut by 6 bases and J by 1 base, with 12 bases left in between. The CDR3 loop spans 14 amino acids. The CDR3 loop reads CASSPNTKNTEAFF. In DNA form, the CDR3 reads TGTGCCAGCAGCCCCAACACGAAGAACACTGAAGCTTTCTTT.

The CDR3 DNA sequence: TGTGCCAGCAGCACCGGGACTAGCGGGAGGGGAGAGACCCAGTACTTC. Residues: CASSTGTSGRGETQYF. V usage is TRBV5-5 and J usage is TRBJ2-5; 16 positions match TRBD2. In germline, CDR1 is SGHKS, CDR2 YYEKEE (reference sequence). The CDR3 extends over 16 amino acids. The trim removed 4 bases at V and 4 bases at J, leaving 4 bases unmatched.

The chain employs TRBV18 and TRBJ1-6; the D gene is possibly TRBD1 (5 bases). V lost 3 bases, J lost 10 bases, and 16 bases lay in between. Germline V lookup: CDR1 KGHSH, CDR2 LQKENI. There are 15 residues in the CDR3. The CDR3 sequence is CASSPTPTGDSPLHF. In nucleotides, the CDR3 is TGTGCCAGCTCACCGACCCCCACAGGCGACTCACCCCTCCACTTT.

This clone was recorded once. The rearrangement uses TRBV29-1 and TRBJ1-1, with D unresolved. Looked up from germline, CDR1 is SQVTM and CDR2 is ANQGSEA. With 7 bases removed from V and 1 base from J, the gap between germline ends came to 13 bases. CDR3 length: 13 residues. CDR3 DNA sequence: TGCAGCGCCGATCGGACGGGGAACACTGAAGCTTTCTTT. This translates into CSADRTGNTEAFF.

The chain is built from TRBV6-5 and TRBJ1-1, with D hard to call. Germline CDR1 and CDR2: MNHEY and SVGAGI. This CDR3 spans 13 amino acids. The V and J ends lost 7 bases and 4 bases respectively, with 13 bases between them. The CDR3 nucleotides read TGTGCCAGCAAGAAGCCCGCTGGCACTGAAGCTTTCTTT. It specifies CASKKPAGTEAFF.

The genes are TRBV9 and TRBJ1-1; D is possibly TRBD1 (5 bases). With 4 bases removed from V and 7 bases from J, the gap between germline ends came to 14 bases. The germline CDR1 and CDR2 sequences are SGDLS and YYNGEE. The CDR3 runs to 13 residues. Here the CDR3 reads CASSLQDTGEAFF. The CDR3 DNA reads TGTGCCAGCAGCCTCCAGGACACAGGTGAAGCTTTCTTT.